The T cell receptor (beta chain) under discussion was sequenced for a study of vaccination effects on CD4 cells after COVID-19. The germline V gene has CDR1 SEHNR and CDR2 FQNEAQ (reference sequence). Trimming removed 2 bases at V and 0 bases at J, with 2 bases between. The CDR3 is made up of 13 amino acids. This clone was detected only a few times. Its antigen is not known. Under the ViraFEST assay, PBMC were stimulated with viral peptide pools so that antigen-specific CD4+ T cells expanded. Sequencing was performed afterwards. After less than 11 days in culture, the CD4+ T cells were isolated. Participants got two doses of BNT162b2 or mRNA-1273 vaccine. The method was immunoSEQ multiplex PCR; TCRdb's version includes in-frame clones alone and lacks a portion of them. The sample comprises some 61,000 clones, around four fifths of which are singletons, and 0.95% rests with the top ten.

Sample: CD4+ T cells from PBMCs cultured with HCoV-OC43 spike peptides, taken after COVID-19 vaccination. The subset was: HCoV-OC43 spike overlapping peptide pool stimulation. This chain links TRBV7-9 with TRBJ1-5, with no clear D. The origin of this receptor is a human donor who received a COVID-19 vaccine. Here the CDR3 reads CASSLSSNQPQHF. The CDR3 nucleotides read TGTGCCAGCAGCTTAAGTAGCAATCAGCCCCAGCATTTT.